The 32 T cell receptor beta chains presented below share a single source sample, sequenced in a study of breast tumors, draining lymph nodes, adjacent tissues. TCRdb independently ran MiXCR on the multiplex PCR reads; one entry per CDR3 protein. The repertoire has tens of thousands of distinct CDR3 sequences, more than 20% of them found once; the top ten carry approximately 8%. The sample comprised breast tumor tissue. Receptors originate from a female donor with breast cancer. Some clones in this sample may be carry-over from other donors' samples.

The chain joins TRBV28 to TRBJ1-2, with D maybe TRBD1 (5 bases). The CDR3 extends over 15 amino acids. V shed 2 bases and J shed 7 bases, with 17 bases lying between them. Germline CDR1 is MDHEN and CDR2 is SYDVKM. CDR3 nucleotides: TGTGCCAGCAGTTTAGCGGCAGGGACTAGGGGTGGCTACACCTTC. Translated, it gives CASSLAAGTRGGYTF.

This clonotype was observed a single time. This clone may be a read error of a much larger clone one base away. The chain links TRBV7-8 to TRBJ2-7; 7 bases agree with TRBD1. This CDR3 region has 16 residues. CDR1 and CDR2 (germline): SGHVS, FQNEAQ. The CDR3 DNA follows: TGTACCAGCAGCTTCGGAGCTGGACCGACAGGGATCGAGCAGTGCTTC. Translated: CTSSFGAGPTGIEQCF.

The chain has TRBV9 and TRBJ1-4; maybe TRBD1 (6 bases). Germline V CDR1 and CDR2: SGDLS, YYNGEE. V was cut by 6 bases and J by 8 bases, with 20 bases left in between. The CDR3 consists of 15 residues. CDR3 amino acids: CASNEGGQFSEKLFF. CDR3 bases: TGTGCCAGCAACGAGGGGGGGCAATTTAGCGAAAAACTGTTTTTT.

This clonotype has more than one count but fewer than ten. The chain recombines TRBV27 with TRBJ2-1; 9 nucleotides align to TRBD2. Per the germline V gene, CDR1 is MNHEY and CDR2 is SMNVEV (reference sequence). With 2 bases clipped from V and 15 bases from J, the junction kept 8 bases outside the gene matches. This CDR3 is built from 13 residues. CDR3 in amino acids: CASSLPSGGFLFF. The CDR3 DNA is TGTGCCAGCAGTTTACCAAGCGGGGGGTTTCTGTTCTTC.

This clonotype was seen many times. CDR3 residues: CASSQVSRLNEKLFF. The CDR3 DNA reads TGCGCCAGCAGCCAAGTTTCCAGACTTAATGAAAAACTGTTTTTT. The rearrangement joins TRBV4-1 to TRBJ1-4; D uncertain. Trimming took off 1 base at V and 4 bases at J, with 10 bases between the two ends. Germline assignment: CDR1 MGHRA and CDR2 YSYEKL. The CDR3 consists of 15 residues.

This clonotype appeared many times. V and J are TRBV5-8 and TRBJ2-5, with 8 bases identical to TRBD1. The junction had 7 bases not matched to a gene; V was cut back by 3 bases and J by 0 bases. The CDR3 length is 16 residues. Germline values: CDR1 SGHTS, CDR2 YDEGEE. CDR3 protein: CASSYPETGDQETQYF. The CDR3 nucleotides are TGTGCCAGCAGCTACCCCGAGACAGGGGACCAAGAGACCCAGTACTTC.

This clonotype has ten or more counts. The rearrangement joins TRBV27 to TRBJ1-6; D is undetermined. Trimming left V 2 bases short and J 0 bases short, with 8 bases between. CDR1 is MNHEY and CDR2 is SMNVEV in the germline V gene (reference sequence). This CDR3 spans 16 amino acids. CDR3 amino acids: CASSLEVRSYNSPLHF. In nucleotides, the CDR3 is TGTGCCAGCAGTTTAGAGGTCCGCTCCTATAATTCACCCCTCCACTTT.

The chain recombines TRBV19 with TRBJ2-3; D uncertain. Trimming took off 3 bases at V and 2 bases at J, with 9 bases between the two ends. Per germline, CDR1 LNHDA and CDR2 SQIVND (reference sequence). The CDR3 sequence is 14 residues long. CDR3: CASSMGFTTDTQYF. DNA for the CDR3: TGTGCCAGTAGTATGGGCTTTACCACAGATACGCAGTATTTT.

This clonotype was seen many times. This chain links TRBV9 with TRBJ1-3; TRBD1 agrees at 7 bases. V shed 2 bases and J 3 bases; nucleotides not matched to a gene: 2. The CDR3 is made up of 14 amino acids. The germline V gene has CDR1 SGDLS and CDR2 YYNGEE. The CDR3 DNA sequence: TGTGCCAGCAGCGTCACAGGGGATGGAAACACCATATATTTT. It encodes CASSVTGDGNTIYF.

This clonotype has just a few counts. V and J are TRBV7-2 and TRBJ2-2; D is perhaps TRBD2 (6 bases). Trimming shortened V by 5 bases and J by 0 bases, and 16 bases separated the two germline ends. Per the germline V gene, CDR1 is SGHTA and CDR2 is FQGNSA. The CDR3 totals 17 residues. The DNA for the CDR3 is TGTGCCAGCAGCGGCTCCGGCGGGGTACCGAACACCGGGGAGCTGTTTTTT. This translates into CASSGSGGVPNTGELFF.

This clonotype occurred once. This may be a read error: a much more frequent sequence differs by one nucleotide. The gene calls are TRBV18 and TRBJ1-2; the match to TRBD1 covers 7 bases. The germline CDR1 and CDR2 sequences are KGHSH and LQKENI. The CDR3 runs 14 residues. After removal of 4 bases from V and 8 bases from J, the junction contained 10 bases not matched to a gene. Here the CDR3 reads CASSLRDSSRGYTF. The CDR3 bases are TGTGCCAGCTCACTAAGGGACAGTTCTAGAGGCTACACCTTC.

Concerning this clonotype: This may come from a read error, since a much larger clone is one base off. The chain couples TRBV7-2 to TRBJ1-2; a possible D gene is TRBD1 (6 bases). The CDR3 extends over 14 amino acids. Germline CDR1 reads SGHTA; CDR2 reads FQGNSA. The CDR3 loop is CANSENTGFSGYTF. CDR3 sequence (DNA): TGTGCCAACAGCGAAAATACAGGGTTCTCTGGCTACACCTTC.

Concerning this clonotype itself: At one end, the junction sequence differs from germline, possibly due to a read error. The chain recombines TRBV30 with TRBJ1-5; 8 bases line up with TRBD1. This CDR3 contains 13 residues. CDR1 and CDR2 (germline): GTSNPN, SVGIG (reference sequence). The CDR3 DNA reads TGCGCCCGGGCCCAGGGGGCGAGTCAGCCCCAGCATTTT. Protein sequence: CARAQGASQPQHF.

In this sample, this clonotype turned up a few times. The chain employs TRBV12-3 or TRBV12-4 and TRBJ1-1, with 7 bases that match TRBD1. The CDR3 runs 15 residues. The J segment lost 1 base and the V segment lost 5 bases, leaving 7 bases of the junction unmatched. DNA for the CDR3: TGTGCCAGCAGTCCCTCGACAGGGCAGAACACTGAAGCTTTCTTT. It is translated as CASSPSTGQNTEAFF.

This clonotype has at least ten counts. The chain recombines TRBV6-5 with TRBJ2-6; possibly TRBD1 for D (6 bases). Germline V gene lookup returns CDR1 MNHEY and CDR2 SVGAGI. V was clipped by 4 bases and J by 4 bases, with 8 bases between them. CDR3 length: 14 amino acids. The CDR3 sequence is CASSLGAGANVLTF. In DNA form, the CDR3 reads TGTGCCAGCAGTTTGGGGGCGGGGGCCAACGTCCTGACTTTC.

In this sample, this clonotype turned up many times. The rearrangement links TRBV6-6 to TRBJ1-5; 8 bases match TRBD1. The ends lost 7 bases at V and 6 bases at J; junction bases unmatched: 5. Per germline, CDR1 MNHNY and CDR2 SVGAGI (reference sequence). This CDR3 contains 13 residues. The CDR3: CASTPQGVQPQHF. The CDR3 region has the DNA TGTGCCAGCACCCCACAGGGGGTTCAGCCCCAGCATTTT.

The genes are TRBV12-3 or TRBV12-4 and TRBJ1-5, with TRBD1 matching 7 bases. V trimming: 5 bases; J trimming: 5 bases; junction bases outside the gene matches: 21. The CDR3 runs to 19 residues. CDR3 sequence: CASSQKRGTVAGEDQPQHF. For the CDR3, the DNA is TGTGCCAGCAGTCAAAAAAGGGGGACAGTGGCTGGAGAGGATCAGCCCCAGCATTTT.

The chain joins TRBV5-1 to TRBJ1-2; 10 bases agree with TRBD1. The germline V gene encodes CDR1 SGHRS and CDR2 YFSETQ. The J segment lost 6 bases and the V segment lost 0 bases, leaving 2 bases of the junction unmatched. The CDR3 extends over 14 amino acids. The CDR3 sequence is CASSLGQGANGYTF. The CDR3 coding sequence is TGCGCCAGCAGCTTGGGACAGGGGGCTAATGGCTACACCTTC.

In this sample, this clonotype turned up many times. This sequence joins TRBV4-1 and TRBJ2-1; D might be TRBD1 or TRBD2, each matching 6 bases. The length of the CDR3 is 17 residues. From germline, CDR1 is MGHRA and CDR2 YSYEKL. The V end lost 1 base, the J end lost 5 bases, and 18 bases lay between the germline ends. This chain's CDR3 is CASSQAQGRRIHNEQFF. CDR3 in DNA: TGCGCCAGCAGCCAAGCCCAGGGGAGGCGAATTCACAATGAGCAGTTCTTC.

This clonotype showed up many times. The chain is built from TRBV20-1 and TRBJ2-7, with 11 bases fitting TRBD2. V lost 4 bases, J lost 4 bases, and 9 bases stayed unmatched. CDR1 is DFQATT, CDR2 SNEGSKA, per germline (reference sequence). The CDR3 has 15 amino acids. The CDR3 region has the DNA TGCAGTGCTACTACCGTACTAGCGGGAGTTTACGAGCAGTACTTC. It specifies CSATTVLAGVYEQYF.

This clonotype was detected ten times or more. The chain has TRBV7-8 and TRBJ1-6; D remains unclear. The ends were cut back, 0 bases at V and 6 bases at J, with 9 bases in the middle. The germline V gene encodes CDR1 SGHVS and CDR2 FQNEAQ. The CDR3 is 15 amino acids. CDR3 bases: TGTGCCAGCAGCTTAGCGCGAGGCTTTAATTCACCCCTCCACTTT. As protein: CASSLARGFNSPLHF.

This clonotype appeared many times. This chain uses TRBV5-8 with TRBJ1-4; maybe TRBD1 (5 bases). Per the germline V gene, CDR1 is SGHTS and CDR2 is YDEGEE. V was trimmed by 3 bases and J by 8 bases, leaving 17 bases between them. This CDR3 contains 15 residues. The DNA for the CDR3 is TGTGCCAGCAGCTCGAGGGGCATAACTCGAGAAAAACTGTTTTTT. This gives the protein CASSSRGITREKLFF.

With respect to this clonotype: This may be a read error: a much more frequent sequence differs by one nucleotide. The J gene is TRBJ2-5, the V gene TRBV29-1; D is ambiguous. Germline V CDR1 and CDR2: SQVTM, ANQGSEA. This CDR3 is 12 amino acids long. V lost 4 bases, J lost 4 bases, and 10 bases lay in between. The CDR3, as DNA: TGCAGCGTTGCGAATTTTGGAGAGACCCAGTACTTC. Amino acid sequence: CSVANFGETQYF.

Many counts were recorded for this clonotype. The chain carries TRBV29-1 and TRBJ2-3; 14 bases fit TRBD2. The germline V gene encodes CDR1 SQVTM and CDR2 ANQGSEA. V shed 7 bases, J shed 4 bases, and the junction held 10 bases outside the gene matches. The CDR3 sequence is 16 residues long. This chain's CDR3 is CSARLAGGPGPDTQYF. CDR3 bases: TGCAGCGCCAGACTAGCGGGGGGGCCGGGCCCAGATACGCAGTATTTT.

This clonotype occurred many times. V gene TRBV5-4 combines with J gene TRBJ2-7; D remains ambiguous. V lost 4 bases, J lost 4 bases, and 9 bases lay in between. Germline CDR1 is SGHNT and CDR2 is YYREEE (reference sequence). This CDR3 is built from 12 residues. The CDR3 DNA is TGTGCCAGCAGCCCGGACGCATACGAGCAGTACTTC. It codes for CASSPDAYEQYF.

This clonotype was seen many times. The rearrangement uses TRBV11-2 and TRBJ2-1; 11 positions match TRBD2. This CDR3 contains 16 residues. The V and J ends lost 7 bases and 4 bases, in that order; junction bases with no gene match: 9. The germline V gene has CDR1 SGHAT and CDR2 FQNNGV. This CDR3 reads CASNLLAGVIYNEQFF. The CDR3 DNA sequence: TGTGCCAGCAATCTACTAGCGGGAGTTATTTACAATGAGCAGTTCTTC. The full variable domain, completed using reference TRBV11-2 and TRBJ2-1, is EAGVAQSPRYKIIEKRQSVAFWCNPISGHATLYWYQQILGQGPKLLIQFQNNGVVDDSQLPKDRFSAERLKGVDSTLKIQPAKLEDSAVYLCASNLLAGVIYNEQFFGPGTRLTVL.

At least ten counts were recorded for this clonotype. This rearrangement joins TRBV4-1 to TRBJ1-2; D is unclear. The CDR3 loop spans 14 amino acids. Trimming removed 1 base at V and 4 bases at J, with 10 bases between. CDR1 and CDR2 from the germline V gene are MGHRA and YSYEKL. CDR3 sequence reads: CASSQGFSGYGYTF. The CDR3 DNA is TGCGCCAGCAGCCAAGGGTTTAGTGGCTATGGCTACACCTTC.

Concerning this clonotype: The junction and the germline gene differ at one end; a read error may be behind it. V is TRBV28 and J is TRBJ1-2; 9 bases are a match to TRBD1. The CDR3 contains 12 residues. CDR1 is MDHEN, CDR2 SYDVKM, per germline. In nucleotides, the CDR3 is TGTGCCAGCAGTCACCCAGGACAGGGGTGGTCCTTC. Translation gives CASSHPGQGWSF.

This clonotype occurred many times. The rearrangement joins TRBV6-5 to TRBJ1-2; D is possibly TRBD1 (5 bases). The germline V gene encodes CDR1 MNHEY and CDR2 SVGAGI. The CDR3 is 13 amino acids. Trimming removed 6 bases at V and 7 bases at J, with 15 bases between. The CDR3 loop is CASRLLIGAGYTF. The CDR3 coding sequence is TGTGCCAGCAGGCTTCTCATAGGGGCTGGCTACACCTTC.

The chain couples TRBV6-1 to TRBJ2-2; D might be TRBD1 (5 bases). The length of the CDR3 is 12 residues. Trimming left V 6 bases short and J 6 bases short, with 8 bases between. Germline V gene lookup returns CDR1 MNHNS and CDR2 SASEGT. The CDR3 region has the DNA TGTGCCAGCAGAGAGACAGCCGGGGAGCTGTTTTTT. Translating gives CASRETAGELFF.

Worth noting for this clonotype: This sequence may be a read error, since a much larger clone differs from it by one base. The V call is TRBV20-1, the J call TRBJ2-1, with D possibly TRBD1 on 5 matching bases. V lost 1 base to trimming and J lost 12 bases, with 10 bases between them. Germline V gene data show CDR1 as DFQATT and CDR2 as SNEGSKA (reference sequence). The CDR3 is 11 amino acids. The CDR3 protein is CSARGLGPQFF. CDR3 bases: TGCAGTGCTAGAGGGTTGGGGCCGCAGTTCTTC.

A word on this clonotype: A much bigger clone sits one base away, suggesting this may be a read error. V is TRBV18 and J is TRBJ2-7, with a weak D call TRBD1 (5 bases). The CDR3 spans 16 residues. CDR1 is KGHSH and CDR2 is LQKENI in the germline V gene. V lost 1 base, J lost 2 bases, and 15 bases lay in between. The CDR3 DNA is TGTGCCAGCTCACCACAAAATGGGGCAGCACCCTACGAGCAGTACTTC. Amino acids: CASSPQNGAAPYEQYF. Variable domain in full (rest from reference TRBV18 and TRBJ2-7): NAGVMQNPRHLVRRRGQEARLRCSPMKGHSHVYWYRQLPEEGLKFMVYLQKENIIDESGMPKERFSAEFPKEGPSILRIQQVVRGDSAAYFCASSPQNGAAPYEQYFGPGTRLTVT.